What follows are 5 T cell receptor beta chains derived from one specimen sequenced in a study of molecular identifiers for immune sequencing clone quantification. A single record per CDR3 protein comes from TCRdb applying MiXCR to the PCR reads. The sample carries 250,000 to 400,000 distinct CDR3 sequences, about 21% recorded once. The material sequenced was naive CD8+ T cells from blood, with Jurkat cell RNA spiked in. The subset is: FACS-sorted CD8+CD4-CCR7+CD45RA+ naive T cells. These TCRs come from a human donor in good health. Some libraries in this study had Jurkat cell RNA spiked in.

Turning to this clonotype: A clone one base away is much larger, so this may be a read error. This chain connects TRBV6-5 to TRBJ1-6; D remains unclear. Between the trimmed V and J ends, which lost 6 bases and 2 bases, there was a span of 14 bases. Germline assignment: CDR1 MNHEY and CDR2 SVGAGI. The CDR3 sequence is 16 residues long. The CDR3 coding sequence is TGTGCCAGCAGAAACGCCGTCGAAGCCTATAATTCACCCCTCCACTTT. As protein: CASRNAVEAYNSPLHF.

This clonotype was detected many times. The rearrangement uses TRBV4-3 and TRBJ2-3; possible D gene TRBD1, 5 bases. Trimming shortened V by 0 bases and J by 1 base, and 11 bases separated the two germline ends. The germline CDR1 and CDR2 sequences are LGHNA and YSLEER. The CDR3 runs to 16 residues. The DNA of the CDR3 is TGCGCCAGCAGCCAAGACAGGGCCCGGGGCACAGATACGCAGTATTTT. Translated, it gives CASSQDRARGTDTQYF.

A single count supports this clonotype. With a much larger clone just one base away, this may be a read error. The chain carries TRBV20-1 and TRBJ2-2, with D possibly being TRBD1 or TRBD2 (5 bases each). The CDR3 covers 14 residues. Germline V gene sequence: CDR1 DFQATT, CDR2 SNEGSKA (reference sequence). V was shortened by 6 bases and J by 4 bases, with 15 bases between the two germline ends. CDR3 sequence: CSAGSRDGTGELFF. DNA for the CDR3: TGCAGTGCAGGCTCAAGGGACGGCACCGGGGAGCTGTTTTTT.

V and J are TRBV4-1 and TRBJ2-3, with a weak D call TRBD2 (6 bases). V lost 1 base to trimming and J lost 1 base, with 9 bases between them. The germline CDR1 and CDR2 sequences are MGHRA and YSYEKL. The CDR3 spans 15 residues. The CDR3 is CASSQVLAGTDTQYF. In DNA, the CDR3 is TGCGCCAGCAGCCAAGTATTAGCGGGCACAGATACGCAGTATTTT.

This clonotype was recorded many times. The J gene is TRBJ2-3, the V gene TRBV6-6; TRBD1 matches 8 bases. Germline assignment: CDR1 MNHNY and CDR2 SVGAGI (reference sequence). Trimming removed 2 bases from V and 4 bases from J; junction bases left unmatched: 8. The CDR3 has 16 amino acids. The CDR3 DNA sequence: TGTGCCAGCAGTTACCCGAGAGGACAGGGCGCAGATACGCAGTATTTT. This sequence encodes CASSYPRGQGADTQYF.